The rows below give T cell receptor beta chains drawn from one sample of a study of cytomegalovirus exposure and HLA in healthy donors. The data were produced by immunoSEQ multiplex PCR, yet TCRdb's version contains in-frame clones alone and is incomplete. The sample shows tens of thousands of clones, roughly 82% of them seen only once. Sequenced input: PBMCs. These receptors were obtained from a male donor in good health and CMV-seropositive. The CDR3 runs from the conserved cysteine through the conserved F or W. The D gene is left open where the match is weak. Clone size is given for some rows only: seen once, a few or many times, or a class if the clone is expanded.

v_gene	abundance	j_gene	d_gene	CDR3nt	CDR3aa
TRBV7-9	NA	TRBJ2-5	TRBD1	TGTGCCAGCAGCCCTGACAGGGGGCTCTCAGAGACCCAGTACTTC	CASSPDRGLSETQYF
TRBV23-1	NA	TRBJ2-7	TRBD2	TGCGCCTTCTTCCCAGACAGGGGTAGCGGGAGGGTAGAGCAGTACTTC	CAFFPDRGSGRVEQYF
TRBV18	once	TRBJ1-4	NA	TGTGCCAGCTCACCGGGGCAGAATGAAAAACTGTTTTTT	CASSPGQNEKLFF
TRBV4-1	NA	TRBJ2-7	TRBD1	TGCGCCAGCAGCTTCCGTGCCGGGACAGAAGGATTCTACGAGCAGTACTTC	CASSFRAGTEGFYEQYF
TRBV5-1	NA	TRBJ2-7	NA	TGCGCCAGCAGCCGAGAACAGGGAGTCTCCTACGAGCAGTACTTC	CASSREQGVSYEQYF
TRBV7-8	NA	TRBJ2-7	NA	TGCGCCAGCAGCCCCAATGAAATGGGGGGATACGAGCAGTACTTC	CASSPNEMGGYEQYF
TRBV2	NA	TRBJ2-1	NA	TGTGCCAGCAGTGTATCCGGGACACTCCTCCCCAATGAGCAGTTCTTC	CASSVSGTLLPNEQFF
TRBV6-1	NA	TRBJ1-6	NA	TGTGCCAGCAGTGAAGGTGCGCGGGGTAATTCACCCCTCCACTTT	CASSEGARGNSPLHF
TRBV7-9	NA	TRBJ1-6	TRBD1	TGTGCCAGCAACCGACAGGGGGATAATTCACCCCTCCACTTT	CASNRQGDNSPLHF
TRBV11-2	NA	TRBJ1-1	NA	TGTGCCAGCAGCTTAGGTCGGCAGGGCAAAAAGGAGGGTGAAGCTTTCTTT	CASSLGRQGKKEGEAFF
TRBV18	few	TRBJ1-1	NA	TGTGCCAGCTCCCCGGGGGGGGGCTATGACACTGAAGCTTTCTTT	CASSPGGGYDTEAFF
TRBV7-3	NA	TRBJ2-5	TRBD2	TGTGCCAGCAGCTTAAAGGGGGACCCAGCGGGGGGGCAAAGGGAGACCCAGTACTTC	CASSLKGDPAGGQRETQYF
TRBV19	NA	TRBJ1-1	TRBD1	TGTGCCAGTAGTAAATTGACAGGGGTGAACACTGAAGCTTTCTTT	CASSKLTGVNTEAFF
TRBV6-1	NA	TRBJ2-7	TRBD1	TGTGCCAGCCTAACCGGGACAGCTCTGGAGCAGTACTTC	CASLTGTALEQYF
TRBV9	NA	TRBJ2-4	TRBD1	TGTGCCAGCAGCACCGGGGGACAGGGCGCAAACATTCAGTACTTC	CASSTGGQGANIQYF
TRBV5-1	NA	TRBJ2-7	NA	TGCGCCAGCAGCTTGCCTCCAGGGTTCGGTCCTAGCGAGCAGTACTTC	CASSLPPGFGPSEQYF
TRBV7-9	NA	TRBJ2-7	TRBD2	TGTGCCAGCAGCCTCGGGACTAGCGGGGACGAGCAGTACTTC	CASSLGTSGDEQYF
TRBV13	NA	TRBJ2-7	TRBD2	TGTGCCAGCAAAATGTCCCAACTCGGGACTAACTCCTACGAGCAGTACTTC	CASKMSQLGTNSYEQYF
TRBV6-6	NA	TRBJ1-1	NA	TGTGCCAGCAGTTACCGGGGTGGAGGGGCAAACACTGAAGCTTTCTTT	CASSYRGGGANTEAFF
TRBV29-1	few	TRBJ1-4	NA	TGCAGCGTTCTGCCCCCAGGTGAAAAACTGTTTTTT	CSVLPPGEKLFF
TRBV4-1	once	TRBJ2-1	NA	TGCGCCAGCAGGATCGGGGTTCTGAGGCCCCTGCAGTACAATGAGCAGTTCTTC	CASRIGVLRPLQYNEQFF
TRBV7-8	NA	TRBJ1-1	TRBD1	TGTGCCAGCAGCTTCCCGGGACAGTCACTTACTGAAGCTTTCTTT	CASSFPGQSLTEAFF
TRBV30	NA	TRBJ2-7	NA	TGTGCCTGGAGTGTAGGCGGGGTAATCTCCTACGAGCAGTACTTC	CAWSVGGVISYEQYF
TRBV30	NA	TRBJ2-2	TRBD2	TGTGCCTGGAGCGGCCAGGGGACTAGCGGGAGCTCCTTGATCGGGGAGCTGCTTTTT	CAWSGQGTSGSSLIGELLF
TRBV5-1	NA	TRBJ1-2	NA	TGCGCCAGCAGCTACGGGGAGGGGGAAGGCTACACCTTC	CASSYGEGEGYTF
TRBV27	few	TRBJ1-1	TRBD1	TGTGCCAGCAGTTTTATAATAAGGACAGGGGAGACTGAAGCTTTCTTT	CASSFIIRTGETEAFF
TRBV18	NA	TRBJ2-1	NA	TGTGCCAGCTCACCCCGGACAGCCTCCTACAATGAGCAGTTCTTC	CASSPRTASYNEQFF
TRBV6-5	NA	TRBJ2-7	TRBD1	TGTGCCAGCAGGGGAGGGACAGGGTGGGCCTACGAGCAGTACTTC	CASRGGTGWAYEQYF
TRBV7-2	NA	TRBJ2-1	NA	TGTGCCAGCAGCTTAGTAGGGGATGGTTGGAATGAGCAGTTCTTC	CASSLVGDGWNEQFF
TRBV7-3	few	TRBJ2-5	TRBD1	TGTGCCAGCAGCCTGGGACAGCAAGAGACCCAGTACTTC	CASSLGQQETQYF
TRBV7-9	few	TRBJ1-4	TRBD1	TGTGCCAGCAGCTTACGACAGGGATCTAATGAAAAACTGTTTTTT	CASSLRQGSNEKLFF
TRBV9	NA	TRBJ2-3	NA	TGTGCCAGCAGCGTAGGTGCGGCCACTAGCACAGATACGCAGTATTTT	CASSVGAATSTDTQYF
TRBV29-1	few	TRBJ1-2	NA	TGCAGCGTTGAAGATCGGGACACACGAAACTATGGCTACACCTTC	CSVEDRDTRNYGYTF
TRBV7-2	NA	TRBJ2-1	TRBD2	TGTGCCAGCAGCCGCGGGGGGGCCGGCTACAATGAGCAGTTCTTC	CASSRGGAGYNEQFF
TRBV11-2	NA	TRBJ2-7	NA	TGTGCCAGCAGCTTGGGGAGCGGACGAGGCTACGAGCAGTACTTC	CASSLGSGRGYEQYF
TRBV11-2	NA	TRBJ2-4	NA	TGTGCCAGCAGCTCTCAGGCGGGGCTTACAAACATTCAGTACTTC	CASSSQAGLTNIQYF
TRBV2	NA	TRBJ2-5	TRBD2	TGTGCCAGCAGTACAGGGACTAGCGGGAGCGCGGAGACCCAGTACTTC	CASSTGTSGSAETQYF
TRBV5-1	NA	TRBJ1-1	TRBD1	TGCGCCAGCAGCGACGGGACAGGGGCGGCGGCTGAAGCTTTCTTT	CASSDGTGAAAEAFF
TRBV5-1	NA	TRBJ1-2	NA	TGCGCCAGCAGCCTAGGCGCCAGGGTTAACTATGGCTACACCTTC	CASSLGARVNYGYTF
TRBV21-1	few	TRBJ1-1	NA	TGTGCCAACAACAAAGACGGGACTGAAGCTTTCTTT	CANNKDGTEAFF
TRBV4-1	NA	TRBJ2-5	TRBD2	TGCGCCAGCAGGAGGAGAATAGCGGGAGTTGAGACCCAGTACTTC	CASRRRIAGVETQYF
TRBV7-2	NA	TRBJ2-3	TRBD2	TGTGCCAGCAGCTCAGGAGGGACTAGCGGGGGGCAGGGGCAGTATTTT	CASSSGGTSGGQGQYF
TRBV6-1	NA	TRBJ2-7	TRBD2	TGTGCCAGCAGAGAGAGACTAGCGGGGTCCTTTGAGCAGTACTTC	CASRERLAGSFEQYF
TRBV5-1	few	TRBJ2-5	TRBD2	TGCGCCAGCATTTCCGCCAAGCGGGAGGTCCAAGAGACCCAGTACTTC	CASISAKREVQETQYF
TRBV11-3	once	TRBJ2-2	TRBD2	TGTGCCAGGGGTAAAGGGCGGGAGGGCCAGGACACCGGGGAGCTGTTTTTT	CARGKGREGQDTGELFF
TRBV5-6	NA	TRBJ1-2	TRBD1	TGTGCCAGCAGCTTGACCCCGGGACAGGGTCTTGGCTACACCTTC	CASSLTPGQGLGYTF
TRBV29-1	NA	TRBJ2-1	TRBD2	TGCAGCGGGGGCGCTCTAGCGGGTTACAATGAGCAGTTCTTC	CSGGALAGYNEQFF
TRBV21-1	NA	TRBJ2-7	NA	TGTGCCAGCAGCAAACCGGGACACCGGTTGGGCTCCTACGAGCAGTACTTC	CASSKPGHRLGSYEQYF
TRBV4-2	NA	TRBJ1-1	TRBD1	TGTGCCAGCAGCCACGGGACAGGGCAAAACACTGAAGCTTTCTTT	CASSHGTGQNTEAFF
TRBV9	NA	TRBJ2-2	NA	TGTGCCAGCAGTCCGGCGGGACCGAACACCGGGGAGCTGTTTTTT	CASSPAGPNTGELFF
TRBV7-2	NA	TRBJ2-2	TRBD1	TGTGCCAGCAGCCATAGACAGGGGAACACCGGGGAGCTGTTTTTT	CASSHRQGNTGELFF
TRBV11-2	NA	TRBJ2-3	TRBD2	TGTGCCAGCAGCTCCAGTTTTGGGTTCATGGGACTACACACAGATACGCAGTATTTT	CASSSSFGFMGLHTDTQYF
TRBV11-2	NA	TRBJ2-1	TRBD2	TGTGCCAGCAGCCCAGGACTAGCGGGACTTACCGGTTTTAAGGATGAGCAGTTCTTC	CASSPGLAGLTGFKDEQFF
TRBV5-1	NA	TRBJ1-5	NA	TGCGCCAGCAGCCCCTCAGGGTCGGATCAGCCCCAGCATTTT	CASSPSGSDQPQHF
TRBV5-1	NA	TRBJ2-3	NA	TGCGCCAGCAGCTTAGCTTCCGGGAGCCGCACAGATACGCAGTATTTT	CASSLASGSRTDTQYF
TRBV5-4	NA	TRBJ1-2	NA	TGTGCCAGCAGCTTGAATCCGGCAGGGTATGGCTACACCTTC	CASSLNPAGYGYTF
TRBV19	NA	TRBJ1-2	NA	TGTGCCAGTAGTATTATGGCCGGGGGATCGAACTATGGCTACACCTTC	CASSIMAGGSNYGYTF
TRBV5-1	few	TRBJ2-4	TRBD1	TGCGCCAGCAGCTCGGGACAGGGTGCGTACATTCAGTACTTC	CASSSGQGAYIQYF
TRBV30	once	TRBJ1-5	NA	TGTGCCTGGAGTGCCGGGGGGCCGGCCAATCAGCCCCAGCATTTT	CAWSAGGPANQPQHF